What follows are 18 T cell receptor beta chains derived from one specimen sequenced in a study of memory CD4+ T cells and cytomegalovirus serostatus. Data came from immunoSEQ multiplex PCR; TCRdb stores just in-frame clones and leaves some out. The sample has around 45,000 clones, more than 65% seen once; the top ten hold about 1.9%. Single viable CD3+CD4+CD8-CD45RO+ cells were sorted as the memory CD4+ T cells. The specimen was memory CD4+ T cells from blood. The receptors originated from an adult in good health and CMV-seronegative.

The rearrangement joins TRBV2 to TRBJ2-7; 8 bases align to TRBD1. CDR3 length: 13 amino acids. CDR1 is SNHLY, CDR2 FYNNEI, per germline. Trimming removed 7 bases from V and 6 bases from J; junction bases left unmatched: 8. The CDR3 spells CASIMTGEAEQYF. The CDR3 DNA sequence: TGTGCCAGCATAATGACAGGGGAGGCCGAGCAGTACTTC.

The V and J genes are TRBV6-5 and TRBJ1-2; 9 bases align to TRBD1. There are 12 residues in the CDR3. Trimming removed 11 bases from V and 4 bases from J; junction bases left unmatched: 5. Germline assignment: CDR1 MNHEY and CDR2 SVGAGI. The chain's CDR3 is CAATTGGYGYTF. Written as DNA, the CDR3 is TGTGCCGCGACGACAGGGGGCTATGGCTACACCTTC.

The J gene is TRBJ2-1, the V gene TRBV10-2; a weak D match, TRBD2 (6 bases). Trimming cost V 4 bases and J 8 bases, with 15 bases left between them. Looked up from germline, CDR1 is WSHSY and CDR2 is SAAADI. The length of the CDR3 is 14 residues. The CDR3 nucleotides read TGCGCCAGCAGTGGAAGGAGGGTCGGGTATGAGCAGTTCTTC. Its protein is CASSGRRVGYEQFF.

The J gene is TRBJ1-4, the V gene TRBV6-5; D call uncertain. This CDR3 comprises 12 residues. Germline V CDR1 and CDR2: MNHEY, SVGAGI. Trimming stripped 6 bases from V and 1 base from J, with 3 bases between. The DNA of the CDR3 is TGTGCCAGCAGAGAAACTAATGAAAAACTGTTTTTT. It codes for CASRETNEKLFF.

This sequence joins TRBV15 and TRBJ2-2; D gene unclear. CDR3 length: 16 amino acids. The germline gives CDR1 LNHNV, CDR2 YYDKDF (reference sequence). With 1 base removed from V and 5 bases from J, the gap between germline ends came to 14 bases. As DNA, the CDR3 is TGTGCCACCAGCAGAGGGGGTCGAGTGAGGACCGGGGAGCTGTTTTTT. It encodes CATSRGGRVRTGELFF.

The CDR3 DNA is TGTGCCTGGACCCCAGGGGTTGGGGCTTTCTTT. It codes for CAWTPGVGAFF. This rearrangement joins TRBV30 to TRBJ1-1, with D perhaps matching TRBD1 (6 bases). V lost 4 bases and J 11 bases, leaving 14 bases between the germline ends. This CDR3 has 11 amino acids. Germline CDR1 reads GTSNPN; CDR2 reads SVGIG (reference sequence).

This clone was detected once. The chain has TRBV28 and TRBJ2-1, with 7 nucleotides matching TRBD2. The CDR3 sequence is 12 residues long. The ends lost 6 bases at V and 9 bases at J; junction bases unmatched: 5. CDR1 is MDHEN and CDR2 is SYDVKM in the germline V gene. CDR3 protein: CASRVAGGEQFF. DNA for the CDR3: TGTGCCAGCAGAGTAGCGGGCGGTGAGCAGTTCTTC.

This sequence joins TRBV5-1 and TRBJ1-2; tentative D call: TRBD1 (6 bases). Germline V gene sequence: CDR1 SGHRS, CDR2 YFSETQ. The CDR3 is 15 amino acids. Trimming cost V 0 bases and J 7 bases, with 16 bases left between them. The CDR3 DNA reads TGCGCCAGCAGCTTGGAATTCCCAGGGGAAAGTGGCTACACCTTC. This codes for CASSLEFPGESGYTF.

The chain couples TRBV9 to TRBJ2-3, with 9 bases that match TRBD2. From germline, CDR1 is SGDLS and CDR2 YYNGEE. With 3 bases clipped from V and 6 bases from J, the junction kept 8 bases outside the gene matches. This CDR3 is 15 amino acids long. The CDR3 DNA follows: TGTGCCAGCAGCGCGGAGGGCGGGGGGGCCGATACGCAGTATTTT. Encoded protein: CASSAEGGGADTQYF. Drawing the rest from reference TRBV9 and TRBJ2-3, the complete variable domain is DSGVTQTPKHLITATGQRVTLRCSPRSGDLSVYWYQQSLDQGLQFLIQYYNGEERAKGNILERFSAQQFPDLHSELNLSSLELGDSALYFCASSAEGGGADTQYFGPGTRLTVL.

The V gene is TRBV9, the J gene TRBJ2-3; the D call may be TRBD1 or TRBD2 (5 bases each). Trimming left V 7 bases short and J 4 bases short, with 19 bases between. The CDR3 runs to 15 residues. Germline assignment: CDR1 SGDLS and CDR2 YYNGEE. The CDR3: CASGEQASRPDTQYF. As DNA, the CDR3 is TGTGCCAGCGGGGAACAGGCTAGCAGGCCAGATACGCAGTATTTT.

The V and J genes are TRBV27 and TRBJ2-7; tentatively, D is TRBD2 (6 bases). CDR1 is MNHEY and CDR2 is SMNVEV in the germline V gene (reference sequence). The CDR3 has 18 residues. V lost 2 bases, J lost 5 bases, and 25 bases lay in between. DNA for the CDR3: TGTGCCAGCAGTTTACGGGGGAACGGGGCGGCCGGTGGGAACGAGCAGTACTTC. It is translated as CASSLRGNGAAGGNEQYF.

This clone was seen only a few times. The V gene is TRBV7-9, the J gene TRBJ1-1, with 7 bases aligning to TRBD1. Germline trimming cut 0 bases from V and 3 bases from J; bases unmatched to any gene: 1. This CDR3 spans 14 amino acids. Germline V CDR1 and CDR2: SEHNR, FQNEAQ (reference sequence). CDR3 sequence (DNA): TGTGCCAGCAGCTTAGCGGGACAGTACACTGAAGCTTTCTTT. Encoded protein: CASSLAGQYTEAFF.

V is TRBV4-1 and J is TRBJ2-3; 7 nucleotides line up with TRBD2. J lost 2 bases, V lost 1 base, and 9 bases had no gene match. This CDR3 contains 17 residues. Germline V gene sequence: CDR1 MGHRA, CDR2 YSYEKL. CDR3 bases: TGCGCCAGCAGCCAAGGGCGCGGGACTAAAATCACAGATACGCAGTATTTT. It encodes CASSQGRGTKITDTQYF.

Only a few counts were recorded for this clone. This sequence joins TRBV28 and TRBJ2-5; the match to TRBD2 covers 9 bases. Germline CDR1 is MDHEN and CDR2 is SYDVKM. There are 15 residues in the CDR3. Losses at the gene ends were 4 bases for V and 2 bases for J; bases not matched to a gene: 5. The chain's CDR3 is CASSWGSGGQETQYF. The CDR3 DNA is TGTGCCAGCAGTTGGGGAAGCGGGGGGCAAGAGACCCAGTACTTC. Full variable domain (outside the CDR3, taken from reference TRBV28 and TRBJ2-5): DVKVTQSSRYLVKRTGEKVFLECVQDMDHENMFWYRQDPGLGLRLIYFSYDVKMKEKGDIPEGYSVSREKKERFSLILESASTNQTSMYLCASSWGSGGQETQYFGPGTRLLVL.

The chain links TRBV12-5 to TRBJ1-1; D may be TRBD1 (6 bases). V was pared by 2 bases and J by 10 bases, with 11 bases between. The CDR3 runs 12 residues. The germline V gene has CDR1 LGHNT and CDR2 FRNRAP. Here the CDR3 reads CASGLSGAGAFF. CDR3 sequence (DNA): TGTGCTAGTGGTTTGTCGGGGGCCGGAGCTTTCTTT.

The rearrangement links TRBV2 to TRBJ1-5; 9 bases match TRBD1. CDR1 SNHLY and CDR2 FYNNEI come from the germline V gene. Trimming took 6 bases from V and 5 from J; bases not matched to a gene: 5. The CDR3 spans 14 residues. The CDR3 region has the DNA TGTGCCAGCAGGAAGGACAGGGGAGATCAGCCCCAGCATTTT. It yields the protein CASRKDRGDQPQHF.

The V gene is TRBV10-1, the J gene TRBJ2-7; D possibly corresponds to TRBD2 (6 bases). V was pared by 1 base and J by 4 bases, with 14 bases between. CDR3 length equals 15 residues. In germline, CDR1 is WNHNN, CDR2 SYGVQD (reference sequence). The CDR3 bases are TGCGCCAGCAGTGAGTTGAGACTAGTGATGTACGAGCAGTACTTC. It encodes CASSELRLVMYEQYF.

The V call is TRBV5-6, the J call TRBJ2-2; D gene uncertain. The CDR3 runs 15 residues. In germline, CDR1 is SGHDT, CDR2 YYEEEE. V was cut by 2 bases and J by 3 bases, with 11 bases left in between. The CDR3 DNA follows: TGTGCCAGCAGCTTAATTGATGCATACACCGGGGAGCTGTTTTTT. It yields the protein CASSLIDAYTGELFF.